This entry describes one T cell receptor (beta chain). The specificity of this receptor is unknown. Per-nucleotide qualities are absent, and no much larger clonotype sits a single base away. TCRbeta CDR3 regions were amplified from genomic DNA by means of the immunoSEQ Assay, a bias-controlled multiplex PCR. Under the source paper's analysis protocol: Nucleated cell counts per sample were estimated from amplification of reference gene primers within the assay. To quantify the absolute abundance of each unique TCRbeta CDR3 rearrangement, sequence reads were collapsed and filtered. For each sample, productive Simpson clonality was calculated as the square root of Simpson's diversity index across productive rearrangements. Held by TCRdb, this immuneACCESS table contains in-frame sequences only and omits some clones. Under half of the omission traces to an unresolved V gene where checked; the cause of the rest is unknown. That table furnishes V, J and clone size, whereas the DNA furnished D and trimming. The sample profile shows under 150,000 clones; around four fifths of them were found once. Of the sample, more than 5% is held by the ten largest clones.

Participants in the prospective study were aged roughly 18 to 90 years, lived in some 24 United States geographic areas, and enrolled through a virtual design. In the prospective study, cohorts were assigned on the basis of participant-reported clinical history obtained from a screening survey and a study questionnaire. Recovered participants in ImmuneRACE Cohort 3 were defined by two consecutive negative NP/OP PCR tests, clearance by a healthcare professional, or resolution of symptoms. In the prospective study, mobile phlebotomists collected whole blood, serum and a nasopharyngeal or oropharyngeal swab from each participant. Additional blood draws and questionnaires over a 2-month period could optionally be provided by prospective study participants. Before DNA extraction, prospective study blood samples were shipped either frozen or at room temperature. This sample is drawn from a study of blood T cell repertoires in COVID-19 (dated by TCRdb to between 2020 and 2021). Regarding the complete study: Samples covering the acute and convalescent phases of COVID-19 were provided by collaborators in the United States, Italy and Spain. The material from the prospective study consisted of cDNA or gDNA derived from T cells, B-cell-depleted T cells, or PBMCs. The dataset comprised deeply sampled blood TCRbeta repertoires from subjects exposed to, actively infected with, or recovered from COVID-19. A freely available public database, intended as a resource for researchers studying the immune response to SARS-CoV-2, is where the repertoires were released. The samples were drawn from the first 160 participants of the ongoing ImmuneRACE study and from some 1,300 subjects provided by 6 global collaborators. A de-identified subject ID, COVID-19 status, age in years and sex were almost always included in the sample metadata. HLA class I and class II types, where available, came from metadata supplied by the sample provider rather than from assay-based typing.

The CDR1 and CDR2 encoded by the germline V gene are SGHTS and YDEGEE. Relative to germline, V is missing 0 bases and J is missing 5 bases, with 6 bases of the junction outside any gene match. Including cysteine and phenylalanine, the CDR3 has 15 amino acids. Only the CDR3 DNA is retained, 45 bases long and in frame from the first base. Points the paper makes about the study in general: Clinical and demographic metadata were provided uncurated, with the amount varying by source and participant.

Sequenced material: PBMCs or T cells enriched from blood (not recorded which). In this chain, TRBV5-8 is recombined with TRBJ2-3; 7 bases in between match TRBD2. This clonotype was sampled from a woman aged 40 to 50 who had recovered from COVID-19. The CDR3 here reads CASSLDGGGVDTQYF. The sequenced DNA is TGTGCCAGCAGCTTGGATGGCGGGGGAGTAGATACGCAGTATTTT.